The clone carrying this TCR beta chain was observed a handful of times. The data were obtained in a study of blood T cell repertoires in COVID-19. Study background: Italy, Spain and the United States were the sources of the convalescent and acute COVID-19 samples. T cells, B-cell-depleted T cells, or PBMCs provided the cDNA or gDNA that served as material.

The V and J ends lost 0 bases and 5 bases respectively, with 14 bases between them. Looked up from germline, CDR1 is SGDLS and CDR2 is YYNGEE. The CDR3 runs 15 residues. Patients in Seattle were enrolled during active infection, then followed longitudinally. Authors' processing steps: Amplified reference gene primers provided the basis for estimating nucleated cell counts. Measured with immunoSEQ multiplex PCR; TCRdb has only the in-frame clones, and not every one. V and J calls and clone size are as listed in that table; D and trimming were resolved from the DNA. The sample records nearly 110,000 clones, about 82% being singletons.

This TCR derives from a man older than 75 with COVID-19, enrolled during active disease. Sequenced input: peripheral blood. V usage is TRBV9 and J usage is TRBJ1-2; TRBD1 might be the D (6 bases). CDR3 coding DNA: TGTGCCAGCAGCGTAGAGGACAGCACTCTATATGGCTACACCTTC. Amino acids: CASSVEDSTLYGYTF.